This TCR beta chain was captured by sequencing in a study of vaccination effects on CD4 cells after COVID-19. Study-level background: Subjects were given two BNT162b2 or mRNA-1273 vaccine doses. Study-level points and caveats: Convalescents' post-vaccine spike-reactive clones were mainly new, vaccine-induced.

Before any sequencing was done, the ViraFEST assay used viral peptide pools to expand antigen-specific CD4+ T cells. CD4+ T cell isolation took place after less than 13 days of culture. By PCR, the person was confirmed to have had SARS-CoV-2 infection between March and December 2020. PBMC were cultured at roughly 2.2 million per well with 9.5 to 10 IU/ml IL-2 and 9.5 to 10 ug/ml peptides. Half the medium was replaced with IL-2 medium on days 3 and 7. The method was immunoSEQ multiplex PCR; TCRdb's version includes in-frame clones alone and lacks a portion of them. The table includes around 40,000 clones, around 80% detected once. The V end lost 7 bases, the J end lost 3 bases, and 10 bases lay between the germline ends. This CDR3 spans 13 amino acids. The germline CDR1 and CDR2 sequences are MNHNY and SVGAGI (reference sequence). Notes on this clone: Antigen unknown.

The clonotype comes from a human donor who had a prior SARS-CoV-2 infection. The sequencing used CD4+ T cells from PBMCs cultured with a peptide pool, collected before COVID-19 vaccination. J is TRBJ1-3 and V is TRBV6-6; D unresolved. The CDR3 DNA sequence: TGTGCCAGCACGGGGTCCAATGGAAACACCATATATTTT. Its protein is CASTGSNGNTIYF.